The following is a T cell receptor (beta chain) sequence with its context. Its antigen remains unidentified. Base quality data are lacking; no much larger clone is found one base away. The receptor library was made with PCR. Data came from an Illumina HiSeq 2500. TCR libraries were prepared with molecular barcoding, using unique molecular identifiers to normalize TCRbeta repertoire quantification. The public reads were reprocessed in TCRdb via fastp at Q25 and MiXCR, keeping in-frame beta chains. Every entry covers one CDR3 protein and lists the most common genes and DNA from its rows. Recorded for this sample are some 550,000 distinct CDR3 sequences; approximately 20% of them occurred a single time. 3% to 4% of the sample rests with the top ten. V and J are truncated by 1 base and 6 bases respectively, leaving an intervening sequence of 10 bases. Counted from cysteine to phenylalanine, this CDR3 has 14 amino acids. Only the CDR3 region is kept as DNA, spanning 42 bases read in frame from base 1.

The source of the sample is a study of T-cell reconstitution after alpha-beta-depleted transplantation in children (dated by TCRdb to between 2015 and 2016). General notes on the study: Using TCR repertoire profiling, the study followed T-cell immune reconstitution in a quantitative way in children after TCRalphabeta/CD19-depleted allogeneic hematopoietic cell transplantation.

This material consisted of PBMCs from the stem cell graft donor, taken from the stem cell graft. The source of this sequence is a human donor who donated a stem cell graft to a child with acute lymphoblastic leukemia. The chain couples TRBV12-3 or TRBV12-4 to TRBJ1-5; a tentative D call is TRBD1 (5 bases match). The bases are TGTGCCAGCAGTTTAGACAGAAGGGGTCAGCCCCAGCATTTT. Its protein is CASSLDRRGQPQHF.